A selection of T cell receptor beta chains follows, all from one sample in a study of blood T cell repertoires in COVID-19. Measured with immunoSEQ multiplex PCR; TCRdb has only the in-frame clones, and not every one. Of fewer than 350,000 clones listed, around 85% were seen once; the top ten hold about 2.7%. Sequencing was done on a sample of PBMCs or T cells enriched from blood (not recorded which). The receptors were gathered from a woman in her fifties or sixties who had recovered from COVID-19. CDR3s include the opening cysteine and the closing phenylalanine or tryptophan. A D gene is named only where the DNA matches it firmly. Size is omitted from some rows. Given values are once, few, many or a class for expanded clones.

J | V | size | D | CDR3 | DNA
TRBJ1-1 | TRBV19 | NA | TRBD1 | CASSGTGGANTEAFF | TGTGCCAGTAGCGGGACAGGGGGCGCGAACACTGAAGCTTTCTTT
TRBJ2-7 | TRBV9 | NA | NA | CASSPREGNAYEQYF | TGTGCCAGCAGCCCCCGAGAGGGCAACGCCTACGAGCAGTACTTC
TRBJ2-7 | TRBV5-1 | few | TRBD2 | CASSTRTSGSSYEQYF | TGCGCCAGCAGCACAAGGACTAGCGGGAGTTCCTACGAGCAGTACTTC
TRBJ1-2 | TRBV7-9 | few | NA | CASSTLRAGWGRGYTF | TGTGCCAGCAGCACCCTAAGGGCCGGATGGGGGCGCGGCTACACCTTC
TRBJ1-1 | TRBV28 | NA | NA | CASSLAQGNTEAFF | TGTGCCAGCAGTTTGGCTCAGGGGAACACTGAAGCTTTCTTT
TRBJ1-4 | TRBV28 | NA | TRBD1 | CASSLLYRGDEKLFF | TGTGCCAGCAGTTTATTATACAGGGGGGATGAAAAACTGTTTTTT
TRBJ1-2 | TRBV2 | few | NA | CASRTNAGYGYTF | TGTGCCAGCAGGACGAACGCGGGCTATGGCTACACCTTC
TRBJ1-5 | TRBV29-1 | NA | TRBD1 | CSVGQGDNQPQHF | TGCAGCGTTGGGCAGGGGGACAATCAGCCCCAGCATTTT
TRBJ2-3 | TRBV11-2 | NA | NA | CASSLDGTISDTQYF | TGTGCCAGCAGCTTAGATGGCACTATCTCGGATACGCAGTATTTT
TRBJ1-2 | TRBV2 | NA | NA | CASSEQGLPYGYTF | TGTGCCAGCAGTGAGCAGGGCTTACCCTATGGCTACACCTTC
TRBJ2-3 | TRBV4-3 | NA | NA | CASSQQGLGDTQYF | TGCGCCAGCAGCCAACAGGGGCTGGGAGATACGCAGTATTTT